Presented here are 9 T cell receptor beta chains from one specimen sequenced in a study of cytomegalovirus exposure and HLA in healthy donors. PCR employed 60 Vbeta and 13 Jbeta primers. Data came from immunoSEQ multiplex PCR; TCRdb stores just in-frame clones and leaves some out. The sample contains 150,000 to 200,000 clones, 81% of which appear only once. Sequenced input: PBMCs. Receptor source: a woman aged 18-29 years in good health and CMV-seropositive.

The rearrangement joins TRBV2 to TRBJ2-1; possibly TRBD2 for D (6 bases). CDR3 size: 14 residues. Germline V gives CDR1 SNHLY, CDR2 FYNNEI. Trimming pared 11 bases from V and 3 bases from J, leaving 17 bases between. The DNA of the CDR3 is TGTGCCTTCAGCACGGGGACTTACTACAATGAGCAGTTCTTC. Its protein product is CAFSTGTYYNEQFF.

The genes are TRBV11-2 and TRBJ1-4, with D tentatively TRBD1 (5 bases). The CDR3 totals 14 residues. CDR1 SGHAT and CDR2 FQNNGV come from the germline V gene. V gave up 5 bases and J gave up 5 bases, with 12 bases separating them. Written as DNA, the CDR3 is TGTGCCAGCAGCGCAGGGAACGCGAATGAAAAACTGTTTTTT. Protein sequence: CASSAGNANEKLFF.

The chain combines TRBV21-1 with TRBJ1-2; the table names TRBD1, a call not compared with the DNA. TRBV21-1 is reported as a pseudogene. This CDR3 region has 14 residues. The CDR3 coding sequence is TGTGCCAGCAGCAAGGGACAGGGGAAATGTGGCTACACCTTC. Translation gives CASSKGQGKCGYTF.

The chain recombines TRBV11-1 with TRBJ2-7, with 12 bases lining up with TRBD1. The CDR3 has 15 amino acids. Per the germline V gene, CDR1 is SGHAT and CDR2 is FQDESV (reference sequence). Trimming removed 5 bases from V and 3 bases from J; junction bases left unmatched: 5. CDR3 loop: CASSLGTGGSYEQYF. The CDR3, as DNA: TGTGCCAGCAGCCTCGGGACAGGGGGCAGCTACGAGCAGTACTTC. Complete variable domain (other parts from reference TRBV11-1 and TRBJ2-7): EAEVAQSPRYKITEKSQAVAFWCDPISGHATLYWYRQILGQGPELLVQFQDESVVDDSQLPKDRFSAERLKGVDSTLKIQPAELGDSAMYLCASSLGTGGSYEQYFGPGTRLTVT.

The CDR3 nucleotides read TGTGCCAGCAGCTTTGGGACAGGGCCTAACTATGGCTACACCTTC. Its protein is CASSFGTGPNYGYTF. The V gene is TRBV11-1, the J gene TRBJ1-2, with 9 bases lining up with TRBD1. Germline CDR1 and CDR2: SGHAT and FQDESV (reference sequence). The CDR3 loop spans 15 amino acids. Trimming at V came to 3 bases and at J to 0 bases, leaving 2 bases not matched to a gene.

The chain employs TRBV7-2 and TRBJ1-2; 8 nucleotides agree with TRBD1. Trimming cost V 4 bases and J 4 bases; bases outside gene matches: 11. This CDR3 contains 16 residues. Germline CDR1 reads SGHTA; CDR2 reads FQGNSA. CDR3 in amino acids: CASSSPGTGGLYGYTF. Here the CDR3 DNA reads TGTGCCAGCAGCTCACCTGGGACAGGAGGTCTCTATGGCTACACCTTC.

This clone turned up a few times. The chain uses TRBV10-3 and TRBJ2-7, with TRBD2 identical over 7 bases. V lost 0 bases, J lost 4 bases, and 9 bases stayed unmatched. The CDR3 consists of 16 residues. Germline V gives CDR1 ENHRY, CDR2 SYGVKD. CDR3 in amino acids: CAISESGGREAYEQYF. Here the CDR3 DNA reads TGTGCCATCAGTGAGTCGGGGGGGAGAGAGGCGTACGAGCAGTACTTC.

The chain combines TRBV10-1 with TRBJ1-6; TRBD1 aligns across 9 bases. Germline values: CDR1 WNHNN, CDR2 SYGVQD (reference sequence). CDR3 length: 13 amino acids. Losses at the gene ends were 10 bases for V and 5 bases for J; bases not matched to a gene: 3. The CDR3 DNA reads TGCGCCACCCGGGACAGGGATAATTCACCCCTCCACTTT. Translation: CATRDRDNSPLHF.

This clone was observed a few times. The junction shows a germline mismatch at one end, possibly a read error. The chain uses TRBV4-1 and TRBJ2-5; possible D gene TRBD2, 6 bases. This CDR3 has 14 residues. The germline gives CDR1 MGHRA, CDR2 YSYEKL. The CDR3 coding sequence is TGTGCCAGCAGCGACCCGGGACTCCGGGAGACCCAGTACTTC. It codes for CASSDPGLRETQYF.